This note documents a single TCR beta chain sequence. The CDR3 has 15 residues. Looked up from germline, CDR1 is SEHNR and CDR2 is FQNEAQ (reference sequence). V lost 1 base, J lost 4 bases, and 11 bases lay in between. It was RNA transcripts that yielded the amplified TCR beta CDR3 regions. The HTBI primer set was used in a first-round RT-PCR of the TCR CDR3. TCRdb re-derived calls from the multiplex PCR reads in MiXCR, one entry per CDR3 protein. This table holds about 290,000 distinct CDR3 sequences, 12% to 15% found once. The sample originates from a study of T cells in Graves' hyperthyroidism and ophthalmopathy.

The rearrangement joins TRBV7-9 to TRBJ1-3; no firm D call. The sequenced material came from blood. The TCR comes from a woman between 40 and 55 years old with Graves' hyperthyroidism. Here the CDR3 reads CASSLGPGVGNTIYF. The CDR3 DNA reads TGTGCCAGCAGCTTAGGGCCTGGGGTCGGAAACACCATATATTTT.